These 12 T cell receptor beta chains originate from one sample sequenced in a study of blood T cell repertoires in COVID-19. The protocol was immunoSEQ multiplex PCR, while the TCRdb copy is restricted to in-frame clones and leaves out a portion. Of approximately 68,000 clones in the sample, roughly 87% were seen once. The sample was peripheral blood. The receptor source for this set is a man between 50 and 59 years old with active COVID-19.

This clone came up a few times. The chain has TRBV6-5 and TRBJ2-3, with D unresolved. CDR3 length equals 15 residues. Germline lookup yields CDR1 MNHEY and CDR2 SVGAGI. The V end lost 8 bases, the J end lost 5 bases, and 20 bases lay between the germline ends. CDR3 sequence (DNA): TGTGCCAGCGCTCAGGAAGGTTTCGGTGGAGATACGCAGTATTTT. The encoded protein is CASAQEGFGGDTQYF.

This chain uses TRBV5-4 with TRBJ1-2, with 12 bases identical to TRBD1. Per germline, CDR1 SGHNT and CDR2 YYREEE (reference sequence). V gave up 0 bases and J gave up 7 bases; unmatched junction bases: 7. This CDR3 has 16 residues. The CDR3 sequence: CASSLVPGQGAGGYTF. The CDR3 bases are TGTGCCAGCAGCTTGGTTCCGGGACAGGGGGCTGGTGGCTACACCTTC.

The chain carries TRBV19 and TRBJ1-1, with D possibly matching TRBD1 (6 bases). The germline V gene has CDR1 LNHDA and CDR2 SQIVND (reference sequence). Trimming removed 5 bases from V and 0 bases from J, with 13 bases in between. The length of the CDR3 is 15 residues. CDR3 in DNA: TGTGCCAGTAGTCCCGCCGGGACATTGAACACTGAAGCTTTCTTT. Translated: CASSPAGTLNTEAFF.

The rearrangement joins TRBV7-3 to TRBJ1-2, with 7 nucleotides matching TRBD1. CDR3 size: 15 residues. Germline CDR1 is SGHTA and CDR2 is FQGTGA. Trimming at V came to 7 bases and at J to 4 bases, leaving 12 bases not matched to a gene. The CDR3 loop is CASTTPRGLTYGYTF. The CDR3 DNA sequence: TGTGCCAGCACCACCCCTAGGGGGCTTACCTATGGCTACACCTTC.

This rearrangement joins TRBV28 to TRBJ1-6, with D uncertain. Germline CDR1 is MDHEN and CDR2 is SYDVKM. V was clipped by 5 bases and J by 8 bases, with 16 bases between them. The CDR3 totals 15 residues. In DNA, the CDR3 is TGTGCCAGCAGTCCCGAGGAAGGCTGGTATTCACCCCTCCACTTT. It specifies CASSPEEGWYSPLHF. Combining the CDR3 with reference TRBV28 and TRBJ1-6 gives the whole variable domain DVKVTQSSRYLVKRTGEKVFLECVQDMDHENMFWYRQDPGLGLRLIYFSYDVKMKEKGDIPEGYSVSREKKERFSLILESASTNQTSMYLCASSPEEGWYSPLHFGNGTRLTVT.

This clone was seen once. The chain combines TRBV5-1 with TRBJ1-4; D uncertain. Trimming stripped 3 bases from V and 5 bases from J, with 11 bases between. CDR3 length: 14 amino acids. Germline CDR1 reads SGHRS; CDR2 reads YFSETQ. Written as DNA, the CDR3 is TGCGCCAGCAGCTCTAGAGGCCTAAATGAAAAACTGTTTTTT. This gives the protein CASSSRGLNEKLFF.

This clone was detected only once. The chain carries TRBV7-2 and TRBJ2-7, with D uncertain. This CDR3 region has 14 residues. Per the germline V gene, CDR1 is SGHTA and CDR2 is FQGNSA. Trimming cost V 5 bases and J 0 bases, with 11 bases left between them. In DNA form, the CDR3 reads TGTGCCAGCAGCCCTCCTCCTTTCTCCTACGAGCAGTACTTC. Translated, it gives CASSPPPFSYEQYF.

There are a few counts of this clone. The chain recombines TRBV5-1 with TRBJ2-1; maybe TRBD2 (5 bases). The V gene lost 1 base and the J gene lost 8 bases, with 16 bases spanning the gap. The CDR3 is 15 amino acids. The germline V gene has CDR1 SGHRS and CDR2 YFSETQ. The CDR3 coding sequence is TGCGCCAGCAGCTTGAGGGTAGGAGGAAGCTATGAGCAGTTCTTC. It yields the protein CASSLRVGGSYEQFF.

The V and J genes are TRBV2 and TRBJ2-5; 8 nucleotides line up with TRBD2. The germline gives CDR1 SNHLY, CDR2 FYNNEI. This CDR3 region has 16 residues. The junction had 11 bases not matched to a gene; V was cut back by 4 bases and J by 4 bases. CDR3 amino acids: CASSGGSGRVSETQYF. For the CDR3, the DNA is TGTGCCAGCAGTGGGGGGAGCGGGAGAGTTTCAGAGACCCAGTACTTC. The full variable domain, in which reference TRBV2 and TRBJ2-5 provide the parts outside the CDR3, is EPEVTQTPSHQVTQMGQEVILRCVPISNHLYFYWYRQILGQKVEFLVSFYNNEISEKSEIFDDQFSVERPDGSNFTLKIRSTKLEDSAMYFCASSGGSGRVSETQYFGPGTRLLVL.

This chain uses TRBV6-2 or TRBV6-3 with TRBJ1-5; D possibly corresponds to TRBD1 (5 bases). CDR1 is MNHEY, CDR2 SVGEGT, per germline. There are 15 residues in the CDR3. V was shortened by 2 bases and J by 3 bases, with 11 bases between the two germline ends. The CDR3 region has the DNA TGTGCCAGCAGTTACGGGGGGATCACCAATCAGCCCCAGCATTTT. The encoded protein is CASSYGGITNQPQHF.

The chain combines TRBV4-2 with TRBJ2-2; 7 nucleotides agree with TRBD1. The V gene's germline CDR1 is LGHNA and CDR2 YNFKEQ. Germline trimming cut 0 bases from V and 5 bases from J; bases unmatched to any gene: 0. CDR3 length: 14 residues. This chain's CDR3 is CASSQDRGTGELFF. The CDR3 coding sequence is TGTGCCAGCAGCCAAGACAGGGGGACCGGGGAGCTGTTTTTT.

This clone was seen just once. The rearrangement uses TRBV5-5 and TRBJ1-1; 7 bases are shared with TRBD1. Germline values: CDR1 SGHKS, CDR2 YYEKEE (reference sequence). The CDR3 has 11 amino acids. Trimming took 7 bases from V and 5 from J; bases not matched to a gene: 2. The CDR3 DNA reads TGTGCCAGCTCGACAGGGACTGAAGCTTTCTTT. It yields the protein CASSTGTEAFF.